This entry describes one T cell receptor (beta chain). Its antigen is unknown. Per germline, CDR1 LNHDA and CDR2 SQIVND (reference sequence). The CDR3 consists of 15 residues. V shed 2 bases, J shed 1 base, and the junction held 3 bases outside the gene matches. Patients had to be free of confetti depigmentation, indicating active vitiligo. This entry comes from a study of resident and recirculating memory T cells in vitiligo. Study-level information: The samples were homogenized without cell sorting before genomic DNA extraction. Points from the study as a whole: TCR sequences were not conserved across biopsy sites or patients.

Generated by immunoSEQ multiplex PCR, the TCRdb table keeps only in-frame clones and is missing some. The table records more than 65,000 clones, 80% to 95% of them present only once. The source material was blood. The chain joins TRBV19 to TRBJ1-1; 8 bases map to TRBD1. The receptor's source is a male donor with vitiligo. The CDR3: CASSIQGAPNTEAFF. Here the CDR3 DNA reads TGTGCCAGTAGTATACAGGGGGCACCGAACACTGAAGCTTTCTTT. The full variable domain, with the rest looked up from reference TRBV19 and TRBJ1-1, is DGGITQSPKYLFRKEGQNVTLSCEQNLNHDAMYWYRQDPGQGLRLIYYSQIVNDFQKGDIAEGYSVSREKKESFPLTVTSAQKNPTAFYLCASSIQGAPNTEAFFGQGTRLTVV.